Listed below are T cell receptor beta chains from one sample, sequenced in a study of blood T cell repertoires in COVID-19. Sequencing was performed with immunoSEQ multiplex PCR; in TCRdb, only in-frame clones are kept and a portion is missing. Found here are 310,000 or so clones, about 91% of them singletons; the top ten hold roughly 9.9%. The specimen sequenced was peripheral blood. These receptors came from a man aged 30 to 39 with COVID-19, enrolled during active disease. The CDR3 runs from the conserved cysteine through the conserved F or W. A D gene is named only where the DNA matches it firmly. Rows may omit the clone size; those that give it use once, few, many or a size class.

d_gene: TRBD1; len: 16; v_gene: TRBV6-5; abundance: .; j_gene: TRBJ1-2; CDR3nt: TGTGCCAGCAGTTACTCAGAGACAGGGGGCGCGGATGGCTACACCTTC; CDR3aa: CASSYSETGGADGYTF
d_gene: .; len: 15; v_gene: TRBV27; abundance: .; j_gene: TRBJ1-4; CDR3nt: TGTGCCAGCAGCCTAATACAGGGTGTCTCTGAAAAACTGTTTTTT; CDR3aa: CASSLIQGVSEKLFF
d_gene: TRBD2; len: 16; v_gene: TRBV5-1; abundance: .; j_gene: TRBJ2-2; CDR3nt: TGCGCCAGCAGCAGGGATGCTAGCGGGGGCACCGGGGAGCTGTTTTTT; CDR3aa: CASSRDASGGTGELFF
d_gene: TRBD1; len: 13; v_gene: TRBV11-3; abundance: .; j_gene: TRBJ2-5; CDR3nt: TGTGCCAGCGGGACAGGGTCGGAGGGGACCCAGTACTTC; CDR3aa: CASGTGSEGTQYF
d_gene: TRBD2; len: 15; v_gene: TRBV20-1; abundance: .; j_gene: TRBJ2-1; CDR3nt: TGCAGTGCTAGTCGGGTGCAGCGGGGGAACAATGAGCAGTTCTTC; CDR3aa: CSASRVQRGNNEQFF
d_gene: .; len: 14; v_gene: TRBV5-5; abundance: .; j_gene: TRBJ1-4; CDR3nt: TGTGCCAGCAGCTTGCGACAGGATAATGAAAAACTGTTTTTT; CDR3aa: CASSLRQDNEKLFF
d_gene: .; len: 11; v_gene: TRBV20-1; abundance: .; j_gene: TRBJ2-7; CDR3nt: TGCAGTGCCCTAGGACACTTCCAGCAGTACTTC; CDR3aa: CSALGHFQQYF
d_gene: TRBD1; len: 14; v_gene: TRBV4-3; abundance: .; j_gene: TRBJ1-4; CDR3nt: TGCGCCAGCAGCTCGGGACAGGGGGGCGAAAAACTGTTTTTT; CDR3aa: CASSSGQGGEKLFF
d_gene: TRBD1; len: 17; v_gene: TRBV28; abundance: .; j_gene: TRBJ2-7; CDR3nt: TGTGCCAGCAGTCCCAGGACAGGGGTCTATGGCTCCTACGAGCAGTACTTC; CDR3aa: CASSPRTGVYGSYEQYF
d_gene: .; len: 13; v_gene: TRBV19; abundance: .; j_gene: TRBJ1-2; CDR3nt: TGTGCCAGTCAGGGCTTTAACACCTATGGCTACACCTTC; CDR3aa: CASQGFNTYGYTF
d_gene: .; len: 14; v_gene: TRBV11-2; abundance: .; j_gene: TRBJ2-5; CDR3nt: TGTGCCAGCAGCTTCCGGGACTTAGGAGAGACCCAGTACTTC; CDR3aa: CASSFRDLGETQYF
d_gene: TRBD2; len: 17; v_gene: TRBV19; abundance: .; j_gene: TRBJ2-7; CDR3nt: TGTGCCAGTAGTATCGACGGGGGGGGTCACCTTACCTACGAGCAGTACTTC; CDR3aa: CASSIDGGGHLTYEQYF
d_gene: .; len: 15; v_gene: TRBV4-1; abundance: .; j_gene: TRBJ2-7; CDR3nt: TGCGCCAGCAGCCCTCCGGGACAACCGCCCTACGAGCAGTACTTC; CDR3aa: CASSPPGQPPYEQYF
d_gene: TRBD2; len: 13; v_gene: TRBV7-3; abundance: .; j_gene: TRBJ2-1; CDR3nt: TGTGCCAGCAGCTTGGGCCTAGCGGGAGAGCAGTTCTTC; CDR3aa: CASSLGLAGEQFF
d_gene: TRBD1; len: 17; v_gene: TRBV7-9; abundance: .; j_gene: TRBJ2-1; CDR3nt: TGTGCCAGCAGCACCTTATTACAGGGGGCTGTTTGGAATGAGCAGTTCTTC; CDR3aa: CASSTLLQGAVWNEQFF
d_gene: TRBD2; len: 17; v_gene: TRBV28; abundance: .; j_gene: TRBJ2-3; CDR3nt: TGTGCCAGCAGTCTCGCGGGAAGCGGGAGTAGGACAGATACGCAGTATTTT; CDR3aa: CASSLAGSGSRTDTQYF
d_gene: TRBD2; len: 15; v_gene: TRBV28; abundance: .; j_gene: TRBJ2-5; CDR3nt: TGTGCCAGCAGCCTCCCAAGGCGGGAGAGGGTGACCCAGTACTTC; CDR3aa: CASSLPRRERVTQYF
d_gene: TRBD1; len: 15; v_gene: TRBV4-3; abundance: .; j_gene: TRBJ1-2; CDR3nt: TGCGCCAGCAGCCAACAAAGGACAGGCCCCTATGGCTACACCTTC; CDR3aa: CASSQQRTGPYGYTF
d_gene: TRBD1; len: 14; v_gene: TRBV4-1; abundance: .; j_gene: TRBJ1-4; CDR3nt: TGCGCCAGCAGCACGGGACAGTGGAATGAAAAACTGTTTTTT; CDR3aa: CASSTGQWNEKLFF
d_gene: TRBD1; len: 14; v_gene: TRBV2; abundance: .; j_gene: TRBJ1-6; CDR3nt: TGTGCCAGCAGGCCGACAGGGACTAATTCACCCCTCCACTTT; CDR3aa: CASRPTGTNSPLHF
d_gene: .; len: 14; v_gene: TRBV13; abundance: .; j_gene: TRBJ2-5; CDR3nt: TGTGCCAGCAGCTCACCGGGACTCCAAGAGACCCAGTACTTC; CDR3aa: CASSSPGLQETQYF
d_gene: TRBD1; len: 13; v_gene: TRBV24-1; abundance: once; j_gene: TRBJ1-1; CDR3nt: TGTGCCACCTCGACAGGGTCCAACACTGAAGCTTTCTTT; CDR3aa: CATSTGSNTEAFF
d_gene: .; len: 13; v_gene: TRBV27; abundance: once; j_gene: TRBJ1-6; CDR3nt: TGTGCCAGCGCTAGCCGACATAATTCACCCCTCCACTTT; CDR3aa: CASASRHNSPLHF
d_gene: TRBD2; len: 16; v_gene: TRBV23-1; abundance: .; j_gene: TRBJ2-1; CDR3nt: TGCGCCAGCAGACCAACCGGGACTAACCATTACAATGAGCAGTTCTTC; CDR3aa: CASRPTGTNHYNEQFF
d_gene: .; len: 14; v_gene: TRBV6-5; abundance: .; j_gene: TRBJ2-7; CDR3nt: TGTGCCAGCAGCCTTCGGGGGGCGGGCTACGAGCAGTACTTC; CDR3aa: CASSLRGAGYEQYF
d_gene: TRBD2; len: 16; v_gene: TRBV3-1/TRBV3-2; abundance: .; j_gene: TRBJ2-3; CDR3nt: TGTGCCAGCAGACGCTCCTATAGCGGGAGTACAGATACGCAGTATTTT; CDR3aa: CASRRSYSGSTDTQYF
d_gene: TRBD2; len: 15; v_gene: TRBV24-1; abundance: .; j_gene: TRBJ2-1; CDR3nt: TGTGCCACCAGTGATTCCCGGACTAGCGGGAGGGAACGGCTCTTC; CDR3aa: CATSDSRTSGRERLF
d_gene: .; len: 14; v_gene: TRBV3-1/TRBV3-2; abundance: .; j_gene: TRBJ1-2; CDR3nt: TGTGCCAGCAGCCAGAAGGGACTGGACTATGGCTACACCTTC; CDR3aa: CASSQKGLDYGYTF
d_gene: TRBD2; len: 17; v_gene: TRBV10-3; abundance: .; j_gene: TRBJ2-3; CDR3nt: TGTGCCATCAGTGTTAAGGGACTAGCGGGGTCCTTAGATACGCAGTATTTT; CDR3aa: CAISVKGLAGSLDTQYF
d_gene: .; len: 15; v_gene: TRBV6-5; abundance: .; j_gene: TRBJ2-7; CDR3nt: TGTGCCAGCAGTTACTCGATCGGCAGGGCCTACGAGCAGTACTTC; CDR3aa: CASSYSIGRAYEQYF
d_gene: TRBD2; len: 15; v_gene: TRBV2; abundance: .; j_gene: TRBJ2-3; CDR3nt: TGTGCCAGCAGTGTCGGACTAGTGGGCACAGATACGCAGTATTTT; CDR3aa: CASSVGLVGTDTQYF
d_gene: TRBD2; len: 14; v_gene: TRBV29-1; abundance: .; j_gene: TRBJ2-3; CDR3nt: TGCAGCATTACTAGCGGGGGATCCACAGATACGCAGTATTTT; CDR3aa: CSITSGGSTDTQYF
d_gene: .; len: 14; v_gene: TRBV11-1; abundance: .; j_gene: TRBJ2-7; CDR3nt: TGTGCCAGCAGCTTTCGAAGGTCAGGCTACGAGCAGTACTTC; CDR3aa: CASSFRRSGYEQYF
d_gene: .; len: 15; v_gene: TRBV5-1; abundance: .; j_gene: TRBJ1-1; CDR3nt: TGCGCCAGCAGCATGGGACCCATGAGGGACACTGAAGCTTTCTTT; CDR3aa: CASSMGPMRDTEAFF
d_gene: TRBD1; len: 15; v_gene: TRBV5-5; abundance: few; j_gene: TRBJ2-5; CDR3nt: TGTGCCAGCAGCGTGTGGACAGGGGGTTCTGAGACCCAGTACTTC; CDR3aa: CASSVWTGGSETQYF
d_gene: .; len: 11; v_gene: TRBV5-6; abundance: .; j_gene: TRBJ2-1; CDR3nt: TGTGCCAGCAGCTTGTCGAATGAGCAGTTCTTC; CDR3aa: CASSLSNEQFF
d_gene: .; len: 13; v_gene: TRBV2; abundance: few; j_gene: TRBJ1-1; CDR3nt: TGTGCCAGCCCTGCCTACAGTCACACTGAAGCTTTCTTT; CDR3aa: CASPAYSHTEAFF
d_gene: .; len: 15; v_gene: TRBV7-8; abundance: .; j_gene: TRBJ1-5; CDR3nt: TGTGCCAGCAGCTTAGCTACAGCCAACAATCAGCCCCAGCATTTT; CDR3aa: CASSLATANNQPQHF
d_gene: TRBD2; len: 17; v_gene: TRBV27; abundance: .; j_gene: TRBJ2-2; CDR3nt: TGTGCCAGCAGTTTAGAAACCCCGGGACTAGCGGGGGGGGAGCTGTTTTTT; CDR3aa: CASSLETPGLAGGELFF
d_gene: TRBD1; len: 15; v_gene: TRBV6-6; abundance: .; j_gene: TRBJ1-4; CDR3nt: TGTGCCAGCAGCGATCCGGGACAGGCTAATGAAAAACTGTTTTTT; CDR3aa: CASSDPGQANEKLFF
d_gene: .; len: 18; v_gene: TRBV11-2; abundance: .; j_gene: TRBJ2-1; CDR3nt: TGTGCCAGCAGCTTAGCCCTTACCTTCATTTCGGTAAACAATGAGCAGTTCTTC; CDR3aa: CASSLALTFISVNNEQFF
d_gene: TRBD1; len: 15; v_gene: TRBV28; abundance: .; j_gene: TRBJ1-2; CDR3nt: TGTGCCAGCAGTTTCATGGGACAGGGGGGCTATGGCTACACCTTC; CDR3aa: CASSFMGQGGYGYTF
d_gene: .; len: 15; v_gene: TRBV6-1; abundance: .; j_gene: TRBJ1-2; CDR3nt: TGTGCCAGCAGTGACCAAGTTACGGCGGTCTATGGCTACACCTTC; CDR3aa: CASSDQVTAVYGYTF
d_gene: .; len: 17; v_gene: TRBV18; abundance: .; j_gene: TRBJ1-6; CDR3nt: TGTGCCAGCTCCCGGGGGACGGGAGTGAGGGCTGATTCACCCCTCCACTTT; CDR3aa: CASSRGTGVRADSPLHF
d_gene: TRBD1; len: 11; v_gene: TRBV29-1; abundance: .; j_gene: TRBJ2-5; CDR3nt: TGCAGCGTCGGACAGGGAGAGACCCAGTACTTC; CDR3aa: CSVGQGETQYF
d_gene: TRBD2; len: 15; v_gene: TRBV5-1; abundance: .; j_gene: TRBJ2-2; CDR3nt: TGCGCCAGCGTACTCTTAGCGGGAGGTAACGGGGAGCTGTTTTTT; CDR3aa: CASVLLAGGNGELFF
d_gene: .; len: 14; v_gene: TRBV7-9; abundance: .; j_gene: TRBJ2-7; CDR3nt: TGTGCCAGCAGCTTAACCGCGGATGGATACGAGCAGTACTTC; CDR3aa: CASSLTADGYEQYF
d_gene: .; len: 19; v_gene: TRBV4-1; abundance: once; j_gene: TRBJ2-1; CDR3nt: TGCGCCAGCAGCCAAGACGACAGCTACCTGTTAAGCTCCTACAATGAGCAGTTCTTC; CDR3aa: CASSQDDSYLLSSYNEQFF
d_gene: .; len: 12; v_gene: TRBV24-1; abundance: .; j_gene: TRBJ1-1; CDR3nt: TGTGCCACCAGTGATTTGTCGAGTGAAGCTTTCTTT; CDR3aa: CATSDLSSEAFF
d_gene: TRBD1; len: 15; v_gene: TRBV11-2; abundance: .; j_gene: TRBJ1-4; CDR3nt: TGTGCCAGCAGCTTAGATGGGACAGGGGGTGAAAAACTGTTTTTT; CDR3aa: CASSLDGTGGEKLFF
d_gene: .; len: 17; v_gene: TRBV7-2; abundance: .; j_gene: TRBJ2-1; CDR3nt: TGTGCCAGCAGCTTTCACGGTAGCGGAAACCCCTACAATGAGCAGTTCTTC; CDR3aa: CASSFHGSGNPYNEQFF
d_gene: TRBD1; len: 17; v_gene: TRBV5-4; abundance: .; j_gene: TRBJ2-3; CDR3nt: TGTGCCAGCAGCTTGGGTATTGGACAGGGTAGGTCAGATACGCAGTATTTT; CDR3aa: CASSLGIGQGRSDTQYF
d_gene: .; len: 16; v_gene: TRBV5-1; abundance: .; j_gene: TRBJ2-1; CDR3nt: TGCGCCAGCAGCCCGGGTTCGACAGTAATGGCCAATGAGCAGTTCTTC; CDR3aa: CASSPGSTVMANEQFF
d_gene: .; len: 19; v_gene: TRBV5-4; abundance: .; j_gene: TRBJ1-2; CDR3nt: TGTGCCAGCGGGGGGGGGCCTACAGGGAACGGAATGGAGGGCTATGGCTACACCTTC; CDR3aa: CASGGGPTGNGMEGYGYTF
d_gene: .; len: 18; v_gene: TRBV11-2; abundance: .; j_gene: TRBJ2-7; CDR3nt: TGTGCCAGCAGCTTAGAGAGGGTAGGTTCTAGCCTCGCCTACGAGCAGTACTTC; CDR3aa: CASSLERVGSSLAYEQYF
d_gene: TRBD2; len: 17; v_gene: TRBV28; abundance: .; j_gene: TRBJ2-5; CDR3nt: TGTGCCACCGCTGGGACTAGCGGGGACAAAGACCAAGAGACCCAGTACTTC; CDR3aa: CATAGTSGDKDQETQYF
d_gene: .; len: 16; v_gene: TRBV4-1; abundance: .; j_gene: TRBJ2-5; CDR3nt: TGCGCCAGCAGCCAACCGGACAGAACCGCACAAGAGACCCAGTACTTC; CDR3aa: CASSQPDRTAQETQYF
d_gene: .; len: 13; v_gene: TRBV12-5; abundance: once; j_gene: TRBJ2-5; CDR3nt: TGTGCTAGTGCCAACAGAAAACAAGAGACCCAGTACTTC; CDR3aa: CASANRKQETQYF
d_gene: .; len: 13; v_gene: TRBV5-8; abundance: .; j_gene: TRBJ1-4; CDR3nt: TGTGCCAGATCCAAGAGGGGAGGTGAAAAACTGTTTTTT; CDR3aa: CARSKRGGEKLFF
d_gene: TRBD1; len: 15; v_gene: TRBV27; abundance: .; j_gene: TRBJ2-7; CDR3nt: TGTGCCAGCAGCCTCGGACAGGGGGCAGTCTACGAGCAGTACTTC; CDR3aa: CASSLGQGAVYEQYF